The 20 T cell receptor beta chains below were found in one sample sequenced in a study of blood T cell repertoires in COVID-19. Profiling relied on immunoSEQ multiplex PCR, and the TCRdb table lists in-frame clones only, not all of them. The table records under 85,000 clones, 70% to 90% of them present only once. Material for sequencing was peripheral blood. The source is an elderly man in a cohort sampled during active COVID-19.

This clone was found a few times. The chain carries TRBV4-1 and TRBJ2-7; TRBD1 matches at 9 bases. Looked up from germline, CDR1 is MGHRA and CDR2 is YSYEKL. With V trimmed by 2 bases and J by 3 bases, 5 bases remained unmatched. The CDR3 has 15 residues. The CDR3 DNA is TGCGCCAGCAGCCAAATTACAGGGGGCTTCTACGAGCAGTACGTC. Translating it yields CASSQITGGFYEQYV.

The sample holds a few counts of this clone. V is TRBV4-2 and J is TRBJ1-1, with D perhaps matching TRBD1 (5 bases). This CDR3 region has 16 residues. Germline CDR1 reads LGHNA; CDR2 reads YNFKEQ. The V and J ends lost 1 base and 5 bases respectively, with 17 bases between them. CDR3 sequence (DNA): TGTGCCAGCAGCCAAGGAGATCGGCAGGGAGGGACTGAAGCTTTCTTT. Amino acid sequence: CASSQGDRQGGTEAFF.

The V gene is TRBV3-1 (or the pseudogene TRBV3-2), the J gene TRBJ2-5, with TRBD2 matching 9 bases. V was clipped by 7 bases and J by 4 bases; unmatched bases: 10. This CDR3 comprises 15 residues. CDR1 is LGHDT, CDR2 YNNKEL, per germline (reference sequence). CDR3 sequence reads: CASKSGLASGETQYF. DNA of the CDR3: TGTGCCAGCAAATCGGGACTAGCATCTGGAGAGACCCAGTACTTC.

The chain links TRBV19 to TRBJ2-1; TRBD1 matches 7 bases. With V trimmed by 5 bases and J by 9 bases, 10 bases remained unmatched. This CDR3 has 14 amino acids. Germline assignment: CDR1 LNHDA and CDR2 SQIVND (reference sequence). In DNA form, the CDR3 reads TGTGCCAGTAGTCCCCGACAGGGACCCGGTGAGCAGTTCTTC. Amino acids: CASSPRQGPGEQFF.

The chain's CDR3 is CASSLAVASTYQETQYF. The CDR3 nucleotides are TGCGCCAGCAGCTTGGCGGTAGCGTCCACCTACCAAGAGACCCAGTACTTC. V is TRBV5-1 and J is TRBJ2-5, with a weak D call TRBD2 (5 bases). The germline V gene encodes CDR1 SGHRS and CDR2 YFSETQ. This CDR3 is built from 17 residues. The V end was cut by 0 bases, the J end by 0 bases, with 15 bases between.

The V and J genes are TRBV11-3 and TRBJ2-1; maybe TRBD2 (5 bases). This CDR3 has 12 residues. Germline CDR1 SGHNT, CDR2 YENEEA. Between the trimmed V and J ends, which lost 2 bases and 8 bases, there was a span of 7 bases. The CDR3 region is CASSLTGYEQFF. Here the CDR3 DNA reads TGTGCCAGCAGCTTAACGGGGTATGAGCAGTTCTTC.

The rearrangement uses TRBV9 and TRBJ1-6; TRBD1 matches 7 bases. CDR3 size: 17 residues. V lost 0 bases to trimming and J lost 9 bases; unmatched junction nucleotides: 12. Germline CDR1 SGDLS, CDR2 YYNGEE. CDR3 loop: CASSVEAGGIRISPLHF. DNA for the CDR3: TGTGCCAGCAGCGTAGAGGCAGGGGGTATCCGGATTTCACCCCTCCACTTT.

The CDR3 DNA is TGTGCCAGCATCCCAACCGGGACAGGGGGCTTCTATGGCTACACCTTC. This sequence encodes CASIPTGTGGFYGYTF. The genes are TRBV28 and TRBJ1-2; 12 bases are shared with TRBD1. The CDR3 extends over 16 amino acids. Germline CDR1 MDHEN, CDR2 SYDVKM. V lost 7 bases to trimming and J lost 4 bases; unmatched junction nucleotides: 10.

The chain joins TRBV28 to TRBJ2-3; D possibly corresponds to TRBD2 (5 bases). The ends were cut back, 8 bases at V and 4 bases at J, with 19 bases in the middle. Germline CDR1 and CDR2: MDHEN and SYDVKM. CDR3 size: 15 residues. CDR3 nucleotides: TGTGCCAGCTCCCCCGGCGGGCCGCTCGCAGATACGCAGTATTTT. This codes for CASSPGGPLADTQYF.

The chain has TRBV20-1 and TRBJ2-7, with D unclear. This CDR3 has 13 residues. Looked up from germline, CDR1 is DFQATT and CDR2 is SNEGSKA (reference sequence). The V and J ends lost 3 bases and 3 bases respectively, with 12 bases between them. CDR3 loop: CSASQFPNYEQYF. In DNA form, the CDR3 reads TGCAGTGCTAGTCAGTTTCCCAACTACGAGCAGTACTTC.

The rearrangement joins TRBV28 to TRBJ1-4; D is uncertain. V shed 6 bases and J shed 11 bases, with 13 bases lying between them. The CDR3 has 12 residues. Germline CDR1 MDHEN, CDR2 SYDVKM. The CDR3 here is CASSDPAGKLFF. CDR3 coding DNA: TGTGCCAGCAGCGATCCCGCGGGGAAACTGTTTTTT.

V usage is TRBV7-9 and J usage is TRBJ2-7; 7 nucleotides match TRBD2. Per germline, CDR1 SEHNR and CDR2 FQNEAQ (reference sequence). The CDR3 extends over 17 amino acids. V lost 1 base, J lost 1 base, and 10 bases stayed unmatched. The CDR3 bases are TGTGCCAGCAGCTTAGTATCGTTTGCGGGGGAGTCCTACGAGCAGTACGTC. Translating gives CASSLVSFAGESYEQYV.

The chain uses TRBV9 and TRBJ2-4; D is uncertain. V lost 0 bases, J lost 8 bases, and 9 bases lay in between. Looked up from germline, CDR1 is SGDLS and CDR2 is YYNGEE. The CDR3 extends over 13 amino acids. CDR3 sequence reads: CASSVGGEDIQYF. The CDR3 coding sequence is TGTGCCAGCAGCGTAGGCGGTGAGGACATTCAGTACTTC.

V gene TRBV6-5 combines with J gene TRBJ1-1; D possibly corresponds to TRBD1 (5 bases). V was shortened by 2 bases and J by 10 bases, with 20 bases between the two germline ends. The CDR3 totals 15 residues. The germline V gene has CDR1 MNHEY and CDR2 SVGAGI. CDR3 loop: CASSYLPYSGWTAFF. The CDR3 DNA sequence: TGTGCCAGCAGTTACCTCCCCTATTCAGGGTGGACAGCTTTCTTT.

The CDR3 is CASSRKKTRTGNGEKLFF. The CDR3 DNA sequence: TGTGCCAGCAGCCGAAAGAAAACCCGGACAGGGAATGGTGAAAAACTGTTTTTT. V and J are TRBV21-1 and TRBJ1-4; the table calls TRBD1, which could not be checked here. TRBV21-1 constitutes a pseudogene. CDR3 length equals 18 residues.

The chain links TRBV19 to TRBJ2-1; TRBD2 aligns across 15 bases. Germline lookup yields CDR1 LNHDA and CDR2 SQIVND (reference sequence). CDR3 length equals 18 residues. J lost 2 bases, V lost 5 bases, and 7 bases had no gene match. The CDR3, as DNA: TGTGCCAGTAGTTTCTCCTGGACTAGCGGGGGGGCCTACAATGAGCAGTTCTTC. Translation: CASSFSWTSGGAYNEQFF.

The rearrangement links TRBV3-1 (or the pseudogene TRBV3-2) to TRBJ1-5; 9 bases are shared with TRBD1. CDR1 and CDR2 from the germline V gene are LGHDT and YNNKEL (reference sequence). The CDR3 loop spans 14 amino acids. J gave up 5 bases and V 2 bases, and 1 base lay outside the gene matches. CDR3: CASSQTGGDQPQHF. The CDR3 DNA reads TGTGCCAGCAGCCAAACAGGGGGCGATCAGCCCCAGCATTTT.

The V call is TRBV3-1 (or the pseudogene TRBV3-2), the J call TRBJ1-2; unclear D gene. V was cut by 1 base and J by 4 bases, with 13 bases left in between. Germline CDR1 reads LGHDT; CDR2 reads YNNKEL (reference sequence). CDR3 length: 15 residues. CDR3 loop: CASSQVKGGSYGYTF. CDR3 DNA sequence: TGTGCCAGCAGCCAAGTGAAAGGAGGCAGCTATGGCTACACCTTC.

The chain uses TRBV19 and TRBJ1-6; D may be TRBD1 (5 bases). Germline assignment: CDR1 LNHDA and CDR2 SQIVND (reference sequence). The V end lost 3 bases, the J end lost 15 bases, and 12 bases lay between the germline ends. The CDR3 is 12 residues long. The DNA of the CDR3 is TGTGCCAGTAGTATGATCGGGGGTCTCCTCCACTTT. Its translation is CASSMIGGLLHF.

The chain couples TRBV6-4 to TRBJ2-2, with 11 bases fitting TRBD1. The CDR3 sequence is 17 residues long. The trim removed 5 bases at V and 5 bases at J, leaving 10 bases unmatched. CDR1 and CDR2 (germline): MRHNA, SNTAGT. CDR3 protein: CASSPLPGQGGTGELFF. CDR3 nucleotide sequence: TGTGCCAGCAGTCCCCTCCCGGGACAGGGGGGAACCGGGGAGCTGTTTTTT.